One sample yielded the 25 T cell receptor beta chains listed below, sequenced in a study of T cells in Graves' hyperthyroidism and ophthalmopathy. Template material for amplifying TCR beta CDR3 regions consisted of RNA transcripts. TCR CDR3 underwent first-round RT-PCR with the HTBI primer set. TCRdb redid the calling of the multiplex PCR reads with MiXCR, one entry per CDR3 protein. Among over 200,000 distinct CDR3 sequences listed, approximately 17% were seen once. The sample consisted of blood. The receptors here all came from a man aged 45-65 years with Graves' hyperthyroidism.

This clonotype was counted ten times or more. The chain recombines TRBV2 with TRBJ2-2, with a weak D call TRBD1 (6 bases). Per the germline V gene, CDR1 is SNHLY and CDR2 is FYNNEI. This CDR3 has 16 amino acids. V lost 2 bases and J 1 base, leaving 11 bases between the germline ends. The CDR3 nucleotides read TGTGCCAGCAGTGAATGGGGCAGGGGGAACACCGGGGAGCTGTTTTTT. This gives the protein CASSEWGRGNTGELFF. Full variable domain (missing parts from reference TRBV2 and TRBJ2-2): EPEVTQTPSHQVTQMGQEVILRCVPISNHLYFYWYRQILGQKVEFLVSFYNNEISEKSEIFDDQFSVERPDGSNFTLKIRSTKLEDSAMYFCASSEWGRGNTGELFFGEGSRLTVL.

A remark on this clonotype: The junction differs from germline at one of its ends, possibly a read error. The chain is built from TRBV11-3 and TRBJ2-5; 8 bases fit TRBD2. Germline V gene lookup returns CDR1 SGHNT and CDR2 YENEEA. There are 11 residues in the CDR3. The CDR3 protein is CASRVSGSPVF. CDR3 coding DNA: TGTGCCAGCAGGGTGAGCGGGAGCCCAGTCTTC.

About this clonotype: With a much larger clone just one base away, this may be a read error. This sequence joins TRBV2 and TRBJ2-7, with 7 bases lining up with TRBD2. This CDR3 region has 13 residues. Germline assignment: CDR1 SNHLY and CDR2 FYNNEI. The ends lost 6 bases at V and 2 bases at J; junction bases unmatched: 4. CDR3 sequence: CASRGGTPYEQYF. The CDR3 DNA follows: TGTGCCAGCAGGGGGGGGACCCCCTACGAGCAGTACTTC.

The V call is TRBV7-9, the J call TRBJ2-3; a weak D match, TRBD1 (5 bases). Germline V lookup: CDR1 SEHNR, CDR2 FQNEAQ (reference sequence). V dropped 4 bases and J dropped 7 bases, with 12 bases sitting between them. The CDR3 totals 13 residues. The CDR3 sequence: CASSSDSFNTQYF. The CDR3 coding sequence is TGTGCCAGCAGCTCAGACAGTTTTAATACGCAGTATTTT.

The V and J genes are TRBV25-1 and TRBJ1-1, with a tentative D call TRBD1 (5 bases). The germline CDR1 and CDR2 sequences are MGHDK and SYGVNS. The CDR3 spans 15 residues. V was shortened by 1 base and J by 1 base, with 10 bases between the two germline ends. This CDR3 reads CASSEWGSTNTEAFF. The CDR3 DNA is TGTGCCAGCAGTGAATGGGGCAGTACGAACACTGAAGCTTTCTTT.

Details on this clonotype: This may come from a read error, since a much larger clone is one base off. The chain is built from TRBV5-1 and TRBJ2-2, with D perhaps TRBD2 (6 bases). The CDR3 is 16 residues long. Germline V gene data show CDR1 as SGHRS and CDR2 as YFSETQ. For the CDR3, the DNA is TGCGCCAGCAGCCCGATTTGGCAAGCGAACACCGGGGGGCTGTTTTTT. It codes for CASSPIWQANTGGLFF.

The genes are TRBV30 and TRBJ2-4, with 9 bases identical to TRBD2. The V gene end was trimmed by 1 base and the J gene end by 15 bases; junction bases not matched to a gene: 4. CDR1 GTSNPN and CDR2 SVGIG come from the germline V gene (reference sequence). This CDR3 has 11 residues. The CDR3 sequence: CAWSAGTSLYF. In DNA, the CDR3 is TGTGCCTGGAGTGCCGGGACTAGCTTGTACTTC.

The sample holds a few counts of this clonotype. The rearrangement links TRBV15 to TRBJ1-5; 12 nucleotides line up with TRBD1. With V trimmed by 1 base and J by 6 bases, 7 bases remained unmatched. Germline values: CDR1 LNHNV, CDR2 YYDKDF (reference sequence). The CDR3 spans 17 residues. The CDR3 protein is CATSRVGTGGAGQPQHF. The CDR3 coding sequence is TGTGCCACCAGCAGAGTCGGGACAGGGGGCGCCGGTCAGCCCCAGCATTTT.

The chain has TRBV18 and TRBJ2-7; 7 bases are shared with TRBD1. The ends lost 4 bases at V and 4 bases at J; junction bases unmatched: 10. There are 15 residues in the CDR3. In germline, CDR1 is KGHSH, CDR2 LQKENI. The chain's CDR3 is CASSQNPGQQYEQYF. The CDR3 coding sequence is TGTGCCAGCTCACAGAATCCGGGACAGCAATACGAGCAGTACTTC.

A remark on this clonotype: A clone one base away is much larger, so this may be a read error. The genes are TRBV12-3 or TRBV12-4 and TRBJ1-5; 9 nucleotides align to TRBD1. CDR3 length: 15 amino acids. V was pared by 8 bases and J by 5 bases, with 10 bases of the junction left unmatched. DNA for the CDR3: TGTGCCAGCGGCTCGGACAGGGGCGGATATCAGCCCCAGCATTTT. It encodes CASGSDRGGYQPQHF.

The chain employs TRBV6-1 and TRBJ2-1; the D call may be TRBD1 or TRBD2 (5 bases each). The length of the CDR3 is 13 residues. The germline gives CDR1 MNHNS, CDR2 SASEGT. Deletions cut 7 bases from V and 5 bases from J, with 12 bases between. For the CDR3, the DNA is TGTGCCAGCACCGCCGAGGGGCACAATGAGCAGTTCTTC. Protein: CASTAEGHNEQFF.

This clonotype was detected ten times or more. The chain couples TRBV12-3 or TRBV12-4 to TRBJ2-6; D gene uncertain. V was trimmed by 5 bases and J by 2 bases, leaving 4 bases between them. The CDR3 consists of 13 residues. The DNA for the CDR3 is TGTGCCAGCAGTGGGGCTGGGGCCAACGTCCTGACTTTC. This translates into CASSGAGANVLTF.

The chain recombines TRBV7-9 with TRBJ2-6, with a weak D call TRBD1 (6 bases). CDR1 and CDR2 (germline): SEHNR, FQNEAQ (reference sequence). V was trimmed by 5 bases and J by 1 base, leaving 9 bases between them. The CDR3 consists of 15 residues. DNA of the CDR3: TGTGCCAGCAGCCGAGGGGGATCTGGGGCCAACGTCCTGACTTTC. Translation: CASSRGGSGANVLTF.

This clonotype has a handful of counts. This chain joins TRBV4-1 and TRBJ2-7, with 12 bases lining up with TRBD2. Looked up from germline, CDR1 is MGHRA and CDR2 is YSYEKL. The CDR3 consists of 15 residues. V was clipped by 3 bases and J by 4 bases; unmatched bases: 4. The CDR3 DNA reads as TGCGCCAGCAGCCACAGACTAGCGGGGGAGTACGAGCAGTACTTC. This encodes CASSHRLAGEYEQYF.

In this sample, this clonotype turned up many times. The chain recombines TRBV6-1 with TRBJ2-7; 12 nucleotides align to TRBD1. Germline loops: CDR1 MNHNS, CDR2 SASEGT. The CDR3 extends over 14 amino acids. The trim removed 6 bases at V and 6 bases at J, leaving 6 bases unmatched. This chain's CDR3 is CASSSGTGGAEQYF. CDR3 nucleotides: TGTGCCAGCAGCTCCGGGACAGGGGGCGCCGAGCAGTACTTC.

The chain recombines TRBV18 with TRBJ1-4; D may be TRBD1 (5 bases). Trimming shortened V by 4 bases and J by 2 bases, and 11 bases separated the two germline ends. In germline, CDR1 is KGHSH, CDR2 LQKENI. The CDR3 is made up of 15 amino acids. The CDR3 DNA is TGTGCCAGCTCACGCGGGGGATCGACTAATGAAAAACTGTTTTTT. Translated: CASSRGGSTNEKLFF.

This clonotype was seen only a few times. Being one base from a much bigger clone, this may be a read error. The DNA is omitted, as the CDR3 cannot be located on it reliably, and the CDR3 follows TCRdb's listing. CDR3 amino acids: CASSLWGAGTEALF. The chain recombines TRBV12-3 or TRBV12-4 with TRBJ1-1; TRBD1, the table's D call, lacks a check against the DNA. With termini counted, the CDR3 has 14 amino acids.

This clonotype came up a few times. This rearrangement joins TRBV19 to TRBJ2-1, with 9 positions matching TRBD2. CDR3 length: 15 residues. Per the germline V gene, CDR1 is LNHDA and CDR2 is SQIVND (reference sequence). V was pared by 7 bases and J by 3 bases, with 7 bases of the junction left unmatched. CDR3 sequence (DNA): TGTGCCAGTAACCAGGCGGGAGGGATCTACAATGAGCAGTTCTTC. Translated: CASNQAGGIYNEQFF.

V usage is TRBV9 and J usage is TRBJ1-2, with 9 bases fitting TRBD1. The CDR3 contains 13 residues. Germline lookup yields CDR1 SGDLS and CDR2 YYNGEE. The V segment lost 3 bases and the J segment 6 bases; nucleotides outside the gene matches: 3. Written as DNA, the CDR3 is TGTGCCAGCAGCGGGGGACAGGGAGATGGCTACACCTTC. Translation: CASSGGQGDGYTF.

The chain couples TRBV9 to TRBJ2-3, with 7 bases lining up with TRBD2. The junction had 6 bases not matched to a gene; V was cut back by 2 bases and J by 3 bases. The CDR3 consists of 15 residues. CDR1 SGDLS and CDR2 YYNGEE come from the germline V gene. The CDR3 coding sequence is TGTGCCAGCAGCGTCTCGGCGGGAGAGACAGATACGCAGTATTTT. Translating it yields CASSVSAGETDTQYF.

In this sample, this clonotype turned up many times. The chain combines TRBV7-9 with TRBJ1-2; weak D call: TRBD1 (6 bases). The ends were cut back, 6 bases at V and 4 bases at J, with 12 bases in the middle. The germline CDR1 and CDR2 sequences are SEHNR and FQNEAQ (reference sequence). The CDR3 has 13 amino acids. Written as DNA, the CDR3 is TGTGCCAGCAGTCCCGACAGGTTCTATGGCTACACCTTC. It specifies CASSPDRFYGYTF.

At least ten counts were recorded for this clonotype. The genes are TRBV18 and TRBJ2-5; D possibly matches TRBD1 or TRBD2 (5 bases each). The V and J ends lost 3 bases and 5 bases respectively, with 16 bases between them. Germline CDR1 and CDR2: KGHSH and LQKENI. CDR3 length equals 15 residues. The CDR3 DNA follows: TGTGCCAGCTCACCGGCAGGGACCCTCGGGGAGACCCAGTACTTC. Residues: CASSPAGTLGETQYF.

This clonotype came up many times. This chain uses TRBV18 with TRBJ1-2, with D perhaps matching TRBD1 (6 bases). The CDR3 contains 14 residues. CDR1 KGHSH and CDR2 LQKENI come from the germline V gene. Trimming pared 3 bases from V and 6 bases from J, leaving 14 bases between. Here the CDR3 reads CASSPNQGSDGYTF. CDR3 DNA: TGTGCCAGCTCACCCAACCAGGGGTCCGATGGCTACACCTTC.

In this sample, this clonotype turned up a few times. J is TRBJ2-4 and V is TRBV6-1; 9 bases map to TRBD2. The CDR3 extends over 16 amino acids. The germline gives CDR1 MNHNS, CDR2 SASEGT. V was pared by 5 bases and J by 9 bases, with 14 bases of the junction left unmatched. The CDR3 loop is CASSPTGGRAGGIQYF. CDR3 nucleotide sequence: TGTGCCAGCAGTCCGACTGGCGGGAGGGCCGGCGGCATTCAGTACTTC.

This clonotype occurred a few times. CDR3 DNA: TGTGCCTGGGGCCGGGACAGAAGAATTAACTATGGCTACACCTTC. This translates into CAWGRDRRINYGYTF. V is TRBV30 and J is TRBJ1-2; 7 positions agree with TRBD1. J gave up 1 base and V 5 bases, and 10 bases lay outside the gene matches. Germline-derived CDR1 and CDR2 are GTSNPN and SVGIG (reference sequence). CDR3 size: 15 residues.